This T cell receptor (beta chain) was documented in a study of OX40 agonist ivuxolimab in advanced cancers. About the research overall: Three patients responded partially, comprising one with hepatocellular carcinoma and two with cutaneous melanoma.

CDR1 and CDR2 (germline): SGHRS, YFSETQ. The CDR3 extends over 12 amino acids. The V end was cut by 0 bases, the J end by 5 bases, with 5 bases between. TCRdb keeps only in-frame clones here, not all; method: immunoSEQ multiplex PCR. Seen here are some 70,000 clones, approximately 90% observed once, and the top ten hold about 0.9%. Remarks on this clone: Other DNA sequences of this sample code for an identical CDR3.

The sample in question was CD4+ or CD8+ T cells sorted from blood, obtained in a trial of the OX40 agonist ivuxolimab. This TCR derives from an adult with an advanced solid tumor such as melanoma, head and neck, liver or kidney cancer. The chain links TRBV5-1 to TRBJ2-5; no reliable D call. The CDR3 here is CASSLDGETQYF. CDR3 nucleotides: TGCGCCAGCAGCTTGGATGGGGAGACCCAGTACTTC.